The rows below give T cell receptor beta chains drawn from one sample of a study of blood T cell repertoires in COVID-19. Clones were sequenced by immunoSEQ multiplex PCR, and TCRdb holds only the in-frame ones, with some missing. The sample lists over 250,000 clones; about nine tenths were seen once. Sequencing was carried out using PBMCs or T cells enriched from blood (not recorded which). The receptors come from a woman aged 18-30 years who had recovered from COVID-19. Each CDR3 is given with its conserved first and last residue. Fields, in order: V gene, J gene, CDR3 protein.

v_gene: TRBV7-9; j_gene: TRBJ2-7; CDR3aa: CASSSQGGHQTYEQYF
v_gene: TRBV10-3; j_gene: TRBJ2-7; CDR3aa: CAIDFGHLDEQYF
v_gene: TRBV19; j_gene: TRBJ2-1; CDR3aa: CASGRTGGDNEQFF
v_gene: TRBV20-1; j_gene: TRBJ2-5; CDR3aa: CSARDRRAQYF
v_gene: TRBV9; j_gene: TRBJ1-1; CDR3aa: CASSVLSRNTEAFF
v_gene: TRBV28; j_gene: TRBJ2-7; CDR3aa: CASSLRQTYEQYF
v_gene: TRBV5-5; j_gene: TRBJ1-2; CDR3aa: CASSLGGDYGYTF
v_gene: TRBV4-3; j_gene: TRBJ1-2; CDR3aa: CASSQDIGNRGNYGYTF
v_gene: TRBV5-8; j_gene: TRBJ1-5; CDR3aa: CASSLDRVVIGQPQHF
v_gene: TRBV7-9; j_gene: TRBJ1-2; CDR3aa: CASSGTGWVNYGYTF
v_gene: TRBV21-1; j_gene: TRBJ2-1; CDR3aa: CASSDSGVYRIVYEQFF
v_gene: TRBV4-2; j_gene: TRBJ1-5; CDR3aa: CASSQDGTGWDSNQPQHF
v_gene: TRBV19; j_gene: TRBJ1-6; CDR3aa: CASSIGATDSPLHF
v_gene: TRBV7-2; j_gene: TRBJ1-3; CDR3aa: CASSLQGSGNTIYF
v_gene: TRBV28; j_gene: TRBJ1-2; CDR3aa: CASGARGYTF
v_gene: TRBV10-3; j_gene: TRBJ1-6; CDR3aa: CATREGEDSPLHF
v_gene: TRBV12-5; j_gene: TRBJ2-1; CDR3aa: CASGTGGYANEQFF
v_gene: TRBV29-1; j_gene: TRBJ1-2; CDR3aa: CSVEAFRGRVDGYTF
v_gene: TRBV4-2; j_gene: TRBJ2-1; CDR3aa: CASSQDLSLAPFF
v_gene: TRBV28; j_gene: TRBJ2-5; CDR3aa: CASSEGLQETQYF
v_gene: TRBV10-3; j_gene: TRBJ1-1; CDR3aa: CAISESAWGAGATEAFF
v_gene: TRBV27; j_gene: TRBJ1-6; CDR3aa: CASSRTGGNSPLHF
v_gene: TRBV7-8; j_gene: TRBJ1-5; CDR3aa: CASSTNRVQPQHF
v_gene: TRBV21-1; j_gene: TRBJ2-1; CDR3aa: CASSKATRGGLLLNEQFF
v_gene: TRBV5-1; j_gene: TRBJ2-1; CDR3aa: CASSGPERGAGNEQFF
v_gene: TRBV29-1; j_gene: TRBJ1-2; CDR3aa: CSVEDGPRGLGNGYTF
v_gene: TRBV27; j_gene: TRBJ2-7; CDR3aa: CASSLLSGYEQYF
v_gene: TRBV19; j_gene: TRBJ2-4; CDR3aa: CASSTDRQNIQYF
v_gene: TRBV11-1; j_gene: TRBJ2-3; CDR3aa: CASRGGLAGDTQYF
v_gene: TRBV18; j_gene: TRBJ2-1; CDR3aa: CASSPSVTGGVWNEQFF
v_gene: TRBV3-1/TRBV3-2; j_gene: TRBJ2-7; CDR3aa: CASSRTSGGASSYEQYF
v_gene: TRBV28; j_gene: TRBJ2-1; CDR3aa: CASSLDSGRSYNEQFF
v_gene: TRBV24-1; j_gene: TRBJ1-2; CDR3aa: CATSGVNYGYTF
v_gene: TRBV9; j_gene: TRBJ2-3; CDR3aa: CASSAPRGPDTQYF
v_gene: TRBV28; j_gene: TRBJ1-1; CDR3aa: CASSLLALGGPNTEAFF
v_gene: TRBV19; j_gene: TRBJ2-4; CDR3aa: CASSIGTGLVGNIQYF
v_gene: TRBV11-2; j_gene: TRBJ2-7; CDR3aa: CASSSGLAEPYEQYF